This TCR beta chain was identified during a study of post-analysis software for immune sequencing data. Study-level information: In terms of disease course, relapsing-remitting, secondary progressive and progressive-relapsing multiple sclerosis were included.

Regarding this clonotype: Its target is unknown.

Carried by the TCR beta cDNA libraries were unique molecular identifiers. Roughly 450,000 cDNA molecules came from about 1 to 10 million T cells. TCRdb reprocessed the PCR reads via MiXCR and lists one record per CDR3 protein. The table has 820,000 or so distinct CDR3 sequences, roughly 50% seen once. Regarding the study as a whole: With TRBV5-6, TRBV5-1 and TRBV20-1 included, a handful of TRBV segments were more frequent in patients than in controls. Controls significantly exceeded multiple sclerosis patients in normalized Chao1 diversity.

This CDR3 region has 12 residues. V was clipped by 7 bases and J by 3 bases, with 10 bases between them. The V gene's germline CDR1 is SGHRS and CDR2 YFSETQ. The chain carries TRBV5-1 and TRBJ1-1; D is perhaps TRBD1 (5 bases). The sample was blood. This TCR was recovered from a girl under 18 with multiple sclerosis. The CDR3 bases are TGCGCCAGCCAGCGGGGGGACACTGAAGCTTTCTTT. Its protein is CASQRGDTEAFF.